This T cell receptor beta chain was documented in a study of tumor-infiltrating lymphocytes in primary liver carcinoma. Across the whole study: The patients included men and women who were aged 30 to 69 years. Tumor staging was T1-T3 N0M0; sizes spanned roughly 4 to 10 cm across. Study results and caveats: The study found a significantly higher top-250-clone fraction in tumors than in blood (p = 0.039).

A primer matching the constant region was used to make TCR beta cDNA from 500 ng of total RNA. Slightly modified ARM-PCR, run as three nested multiplex PCR rounds, produced the TCR beta libraries. The study ran its first two PCR rounds for approximately 10 cycles each, using TRBV1-TRBV30 forward primers and a C-beta reverse primer. TCRdb re-derived calls from the multiplex PCR reads in MiXCR, one entry per CDR3 protein. Of 320,000 or so distinct CDR3 sequences listed, roughly 60% are singletons. RNA isolated from unsorted whole blood supplied the blood RNA, with germline DNA also extracted. This clonotype has just a few counts. The antigen is not known. This may arise from a read error, as a much more abundant clone is one base away. Germline V gene sequence: CDR1 SQVTM, CDR2 ANQGSEA. CDR3 length equals 12 residues.

The receptor comes from a man aged 35 to 55 with primary liver carcinoma and hepatitis B virus infection. The sequencing input was peripheral blood. V usage is TRBV29-1 and J usage is TRBJ1-1; D gene ambiguous. The CDR3 sequence: CNAGPANTEAFF. CDR3 DNA: TGCAACGCGGGCCCAGCTAACACTGAAGCTTTCTTT.